One T cell receptor beta chain is described in this entry. This record belongs to a study of blood T cell repertoires in COVID-19. Background on the study: Samples representing acute and convalescent COVID-19 were sourced from the United States, Italy and Spain. From T cells, B-cell-depleted T cells, or PBMCs came the material, which was cDNA or gDNA.

The CDR3 is 15 residues long. With 0 bases removed from V and 8 bases from J, the gap between germline ends came to 16 bases. CDR1 and CDR2 (germline): LNHNV, YYDKDF (reference sequence). Authors' data handling: Counts of nucleated cells, estimated from reference gene primer amplification, were obtained. Some clones are missing from TCRdb's copy, which holds only in-frame ones; the method was immunoSEQ multiplex PCR. The V and J calls and clone size are taken from that table; D and trimming were inferred from the DNA. Of under 250,000 clones listed, 82% are singletons. The V gene is TRBV15, the J gene TRBJ1-2, with D unclear. The sequencing sample was made of peripheral blood. This clonotype was sampled from a woman aged 40 to 50 with acute or convalescent COVID-19. This CDR3 reads CATSRDHVRSEGYTF. Here the CDR3 DNA reads TGTGCCACCAGCAGAGATCACGTCAGGTCAGAAGGCTACACCTTC.